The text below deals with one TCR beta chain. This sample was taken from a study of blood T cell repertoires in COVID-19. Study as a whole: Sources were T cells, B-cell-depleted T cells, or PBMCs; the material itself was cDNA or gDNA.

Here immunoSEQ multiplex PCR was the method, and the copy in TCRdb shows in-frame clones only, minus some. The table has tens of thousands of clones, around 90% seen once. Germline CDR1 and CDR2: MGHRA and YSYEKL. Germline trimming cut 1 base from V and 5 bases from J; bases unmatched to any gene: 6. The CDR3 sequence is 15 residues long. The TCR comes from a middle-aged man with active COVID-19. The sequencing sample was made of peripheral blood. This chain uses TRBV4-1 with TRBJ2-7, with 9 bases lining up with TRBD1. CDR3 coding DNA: TGCGCCAGCAGCCAAGGGGGACAGGGAGGCGACGAGCAGTACTTC. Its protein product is CASSQGGQGGDEQYF.